Following are 15 T cell receptor beta chains from one sample sequenced in a study of CD8+ T cells in alopecia areata. Treatment here: oral pan-JAK inhibitor, 5-10 mg twice daily. The sequencing template was cDNA reverse transcribed from extracted RNA. The data were produced by immunoSEQ multiplex PCR, yet TCRdb's version contains in-frame clones alone and is incomplete. The table has fewer than 200,000 clones, less than 75% seen once; the top ten hold roughly 16%. The sequences come from CD4+ T cells sorted from blood, collected at approximately week 56, from a patient treated with tofacitinib. The origin of the receptors is a human donor with alopecia areata.

In its sample, this clone was seen once. An end of the junction does not agree with germline; a read error may underlie this. The rearrangement links TRBV4-1 to TRBJ2-1; 8 bases are shared with TRBD1. This CDR3 has 14 amino acids. CDR1 MGHRA and CDR2 YSYEKL come from the germline V gene. CDR3 in amino acids: CASSQGAGGNEQFF. The CDR3 DNA follows: TGCGCCAGCAGCCAAGGGGCAGGGGGCAATGAACAGTTCTTC.

The J gene is TRBJ2-3, the V gene TRBV11-3; D remains ambiguous. V was pared by 1 base and J by 4 bases, with 12 bases between. The CDR3 consists of 15 residues. Germline-derived CDR1 and CDR2 are SGHNT and YENEEA. CDR3 residues: CASSLVAGGSDTQYF. The CDR3 nucleotides are TGTGCCAGCAGCTTAGTCGCCGGTGGGTCAGATACGCAGTATTTT.

The V and J genes are TRBV2 and TRBJ2-5; TRBD1 matches 8 bases. Germline V gene sequence: CDR1 SNHLY, CDR2 FYNNEI. V shed 8 bases and J 7 bases; nucleotides not matched to a gene: 15. The CDR3 extends over 15 amino acids. This CDR3 reads CASAVGQGQTATQYF. The CDR3, as DNA: TGTGCCAGCGCGGTTGGACAGGGCCAGACGGCGACCCAGTACTTC.

This sequence joins TRBV29-1 and TRBJ1-4; D not resolved. V was trimmed by 7 bases and J by 2 bases, leaving 11 bases between them. Germline V gene sequence: CDR1 SQVTM, CDR2 ANQGSEA. This CDR3 has 13 residues. CDR3 sequence (DNA): TGCAGCGCTGGACTGGGCACTAATGAAAAACTGTTTTTT. Protein: CSAGLGTNEKLFF.

The chain has TRBV7-2 and TRBJ2-5; D may correspond to TRBD1 or TRBD2 (6 bases each). CDR3 length equals 13 residues. Trimming removed 2 bases from V and 5 bases from J, with 9 bases in between. The V gene's germline CDR1 is SGHTA and CDR2 FQGNSA. DNA of the CDR3: TGTGCCAGCAGCTTATGGGGGGCGGAGACCCAGTACTTC. Translating it yields CASSLWGAETQYF.

The V call is TRBV5-6, the J call TRBJ1-5, with D perhaps matching TRBD1 (5 bases). Germline V gene lookup returns CDR1 SGHDT and CDR2 YYEEEE. The V end was cut by 0 bases, the J end by 9 bases, with 13 bases between. The CDR3 extends over 14 amino acids. The CDR3 loop is CASSLGSGRRPQHF. CDR3 nucleotides: TGTGCCAGCAGCTTGGGGTCAGGGAGACGGCCCCAGCATTTT.

Only one count was recorded for this clone. The chain carries TRBV5-1 and TRBJ2-5, with 9 bases aligning to TRBD2. Looked up from germline, CDR1 is SGHRS and CDR2 is YFSETQ. V shed 4 bases, J shed 1 base, and the junction held 5 bases outside the gene matches. The CDR3 totals 15 residues. The CDR3 DNA reads as TGCGCCAGCAGCAGCAGGGGACTAGCCCAAGAGACCCAGTACTTC. Its protein is CASSSRGLAQETQYF.

The chain joins TRBV29-1 to TRBJ1-1; D not certain. Trimming pared 5 bases from V and 1 base from J, leaving 14 bases between. Germline assignment: CDR1 SQVTM and CDR2 ANQGSEA. CDR3 length equals 14 residues. CDR3 nucleotide sequence: TGCAGCGTTTATGCGGGAATGCCGAACACTGAAGCTTTCTTT. It specifies CSVYAGMPNTEAFF.

This clone was detected once. V is TRBV15 and J is TRBJ2-5, with TRBD2 identical over 10 bases. CDR1 LNHNV and CDR2 YYDKDF come from the germline V gene (reference sequence). V shed 6 bases, J shed 6 bases, and the junction held 13 bases outside the gene matches. The CDR3 runs 16 residues. CDR3 nucleotide sequence: TGTGCCACCAGTCTCCCCCAAAGCGGGGGGGCGAAGACCCAGTACTTC. Amino acid sequence: CATSLPQSGGAKTQYF.

The rearrangement uses TRBV11-2 and TRBJ1-6; D remains ambiguous. The V end was cut by 5 bases, the J end by 8 bases, with 13 bases between. Germline V gene sequence: CDR1 SGHAT, CDR2 FQNNGV. The CDR3 sequence is 14 residues long. The CDR3 DNA sequence: TGTGCCAGCAGCCTGGCTTCGAGGGATTCACCCCTCCACTTT. As protein: CASSLASRDSPLHF. Together with reference TRBV11-2 and TRBJ1-6, the CDR3 gives the full variable domain: EAGVAQSPRYKIIEKRQSVAFWCNPISGHATLYWYQQILGQGPKLLIQFQNNGVVDDSQLPKDRFSAERLKGVDSTLKIQPAKLEDSAVYLCASSLASRDSPLHFGNGTRLTVT.

This clone was detected only a few times. This sequence joins TRBV7-9 and TRBJ2-1; D might be TRBD1 (6 bases). This CDR3 spans 15 amino acids. V was shortened by 5 bases and J by 7 bases, with 18 bases between the two germline ends. Per germline, CDR1 SEHNR and CDR2 FQNEAQ (reference sequence). The CDR3 DNA follows: TGTGCCAGCAGCCTTACACCGACAGGCGGGAATGAGCAGTTCTTC. Its translation is CASSLTPTGGNEQFF.

The chain links TRBV7-9 to TRBJ1-5; D is unclear. Trimming removed 5 bases at V and 1 base at J, with 6 bases between. Germline assignment: CDR1 SEHNR and CDR2 FQNEAQ (reference sequence). The CDR3 contains 13 residues. The CDR3 DNA follows: TGTGCCAGCAGCGAACGGAGCAATCAGCCCCAGCATTTT. Translated: CASSERSNQPQHF.

The gene calls are TRBV7-8 and TRBJ1-2, with 9 bases aligning to TRBD1. CDR1 and CDR2 from the germline V gene are SGHVS and FQNEAQ. CDR3 length: 16 residues. V gave up 5 bases and J gave up 4 bases; unmatched junction bases: 11. CDR3: CASSETRDRVFYGYTF. The CDR3 DNA is TGTGCCAGCAGCGAAACCCGGGACAGGGTATTCTATGGCTACACCTTC.

The chain couples TRBV7-3 to TRBJ2-2; possible D gene TRBD2, 5 bases. This CDR3 contains 14 residues. Trimming took off 7 bases at V and 5 bases at J, with 14 bases between the two ends. CDR1 and CDR2 from the germline V gene are SGHTA and FQGTGA. CDR3 amino acids: CASIQVKRTGELFF. In nucleotides, the CDR3 is TGTGCCAGCATCCAAGTAAAGCGGACCGGGGAGCTGTTTTTT.

The V call is TRBV30, the J call TRBJ1-6; D unresolved. The V end lost 4 bases, the J end lost 0 bases, and 10 bases lay between the germline ends. The CDR3 loop spans 15 amino acids. Germline V CDR1 and CDR2: GTSNPN, SVGIG (reference sequence). CDR3 region: CAWTVGSSYNSPLHF. The CDR3 region has the DNA TGTGCCTGGACCGTGGGAAGCTCCTATAATTCACCCCTCCACTTT.